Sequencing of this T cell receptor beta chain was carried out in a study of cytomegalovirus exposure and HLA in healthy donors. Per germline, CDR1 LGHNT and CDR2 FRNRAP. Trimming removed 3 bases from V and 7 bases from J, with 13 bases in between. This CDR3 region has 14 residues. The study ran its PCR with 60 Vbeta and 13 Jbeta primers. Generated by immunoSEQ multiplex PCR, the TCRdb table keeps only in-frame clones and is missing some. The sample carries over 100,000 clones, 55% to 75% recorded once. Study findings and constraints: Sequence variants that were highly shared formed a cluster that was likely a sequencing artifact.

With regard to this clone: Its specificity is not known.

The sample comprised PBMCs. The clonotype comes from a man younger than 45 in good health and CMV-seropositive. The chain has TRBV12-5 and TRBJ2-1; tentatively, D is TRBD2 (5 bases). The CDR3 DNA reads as TGTGCTAGTGGTTTAATTACTAGTTTAAATGAGCAGTTCTTC. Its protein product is CASGLITSLNEQFF.